This T cell receptor beta chain originates from a study of blood T cell repertoires in COVID-19. For the study at large: Samples taken during acute and convalescent COVID-19 were collected in the United States, Italy and Spain. In each case, the material was cDNA or gDNA derived from T cells, B-cell-depleted T cells, or PBMCs.

Original data processing: Estimation of nucleated cell counts was performed using reference gene primer amplification. Sequenced by immunoSEQ multiplex PCR; TCRdb stores in-frame clones only, minus some. V, J and clone size are taken as reported in that table, and D and trimming were inferred from the DNA itself. The sample lists under 250,000 clones; about 80% were seen once. The junction had 12 bases not matched to a gene; V was cut back by 6 bases and J by 4 bases. This CDR3 comprises 17 residues. Germline loops: CDR1 LNHDA, CDR2 SQIVND (reference sequence). Sequencing was done on a sample of peripheral blood. This chain joins TRBV19 and TRBJ1-2, with 12 nucleotides matching TRBD1. The receptor's source is an older woman with acute or convalescent COVID-19. The CDR3 spells CASSRTGTGGSIYGYTF. The CDR3 nucleotides are TGTGCCAGTAGCCGGACCGGGACAGGGGGCTCCATCTATGGCTACACCTTC.